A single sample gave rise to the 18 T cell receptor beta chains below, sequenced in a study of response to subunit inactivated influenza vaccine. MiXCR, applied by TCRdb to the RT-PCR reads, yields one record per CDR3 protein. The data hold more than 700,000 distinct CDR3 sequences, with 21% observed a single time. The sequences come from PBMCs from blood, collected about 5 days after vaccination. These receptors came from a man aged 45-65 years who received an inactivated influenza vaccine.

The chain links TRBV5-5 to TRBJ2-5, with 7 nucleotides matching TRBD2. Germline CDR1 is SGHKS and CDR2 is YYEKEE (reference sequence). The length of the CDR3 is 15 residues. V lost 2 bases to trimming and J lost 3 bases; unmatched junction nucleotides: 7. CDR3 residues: CASSLYLRGEETQYF. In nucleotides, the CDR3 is TGTGCCAGCAGCTTATACCTCCGGGGGGAAGAGACCCAGTACTTC.

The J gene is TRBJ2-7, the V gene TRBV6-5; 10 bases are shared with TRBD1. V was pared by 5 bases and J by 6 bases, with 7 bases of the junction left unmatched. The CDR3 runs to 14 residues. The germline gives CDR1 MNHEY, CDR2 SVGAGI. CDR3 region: CASSTRQGAIEQYF. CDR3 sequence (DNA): TGTGCCAGCAGTACTAGACAGGGGGCGATCGAGCAGTACTTC.

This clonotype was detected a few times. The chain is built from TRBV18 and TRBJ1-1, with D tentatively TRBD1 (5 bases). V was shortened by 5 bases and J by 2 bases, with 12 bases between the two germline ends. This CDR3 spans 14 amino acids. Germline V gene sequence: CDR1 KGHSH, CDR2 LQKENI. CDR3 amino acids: CASSEQASNTEAFF. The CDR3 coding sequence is TGTGCCAGCTCAGAACAGGCGTCTAACACTGAAGCTTTCTTT.

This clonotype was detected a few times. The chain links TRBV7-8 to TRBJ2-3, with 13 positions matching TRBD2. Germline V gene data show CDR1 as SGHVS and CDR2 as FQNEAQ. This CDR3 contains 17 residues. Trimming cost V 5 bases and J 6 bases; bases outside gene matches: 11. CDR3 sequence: CASSPKRTSGRLDTQYF. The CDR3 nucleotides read TGTGCCAGCAGCCCAAAGCGGACTAGCGGGAGATTGGATACGCAGTATTTT.

CDR3 coding DNA: TGTGCCAGCAGTCCCCTTTGGGGGAACACTGAAGCTTTCTTT. Protein: CASSPLWGNTEAFF. The J gene is TRBJ1-1, the V gene TRBV12-3 or TRBV12-4; D not certain. The CDR3 totals 14 residues. V shed 5 bases and J shed 1 base, with 11 bases lying between them.

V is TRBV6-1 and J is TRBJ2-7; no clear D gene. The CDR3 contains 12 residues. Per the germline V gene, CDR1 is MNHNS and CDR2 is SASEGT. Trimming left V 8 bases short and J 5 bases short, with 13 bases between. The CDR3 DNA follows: TGTGCCAGCGCCCTTTTTGGGGACGAGCAGTACTTC. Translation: CASALFGDEQYF.

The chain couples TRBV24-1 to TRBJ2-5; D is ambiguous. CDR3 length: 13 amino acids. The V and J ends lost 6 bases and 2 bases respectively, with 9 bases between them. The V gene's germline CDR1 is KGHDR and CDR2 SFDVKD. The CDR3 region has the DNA TGTGCCACCAGTTGGCATAATCAAGAGACCCAGTACTTC. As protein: CATSWHNQETQYF.

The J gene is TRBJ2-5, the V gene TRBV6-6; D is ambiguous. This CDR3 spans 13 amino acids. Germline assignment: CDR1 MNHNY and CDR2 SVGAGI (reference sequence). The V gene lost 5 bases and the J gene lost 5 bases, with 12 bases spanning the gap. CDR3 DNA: TGTGCCAGCAGTCGGACCCAAATCGAGACCCAGTACTTC. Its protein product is CASSRTQIETQYF.

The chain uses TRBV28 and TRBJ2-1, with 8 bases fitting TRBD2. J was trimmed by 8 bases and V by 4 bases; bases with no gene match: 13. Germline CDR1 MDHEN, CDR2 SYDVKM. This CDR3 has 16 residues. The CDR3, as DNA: TGTGCCAGCAGTTCCCCCCAGCGGGAGTTGAGGTATGAGCAGTTCTTC. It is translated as CASSSPQRELRYEQFF. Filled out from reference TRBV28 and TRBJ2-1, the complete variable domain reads DVKVTQSSRYLVKRTGEKVFLECVQDMDHENMFWYRQDPGLGLRLIYFSYDVKMKEKGDIPEGYSVSREKKERFSLILESASTNQTSMYLCASSSPQRELRYEQFFGPGTRLTVL.

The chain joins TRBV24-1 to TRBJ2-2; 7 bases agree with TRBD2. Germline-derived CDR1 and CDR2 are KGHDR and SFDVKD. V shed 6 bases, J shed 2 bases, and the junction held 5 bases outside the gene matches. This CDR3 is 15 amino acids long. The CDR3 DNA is TGTGCCACCAGTAGAAGCGGGATCAACACCGGGGAGCTGTTTTTT. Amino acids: CATSRSGINTGELFF.

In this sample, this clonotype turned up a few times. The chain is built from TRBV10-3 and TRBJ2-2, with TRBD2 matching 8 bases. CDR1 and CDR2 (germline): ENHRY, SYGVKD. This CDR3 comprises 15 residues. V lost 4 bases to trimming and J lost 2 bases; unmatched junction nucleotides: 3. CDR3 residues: CAISGTSFNTGELFF. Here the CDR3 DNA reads TGTGCCATCAGTGGGACTAGCTTCAACACCGGGGAGCTGTTTTTT.

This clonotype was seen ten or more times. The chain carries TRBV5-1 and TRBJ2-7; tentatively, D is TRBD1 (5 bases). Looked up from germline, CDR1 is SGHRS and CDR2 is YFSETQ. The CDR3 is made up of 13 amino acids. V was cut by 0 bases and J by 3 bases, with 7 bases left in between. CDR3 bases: TGCGCCAGCAGCTTGGATCAGGGCTACGAGCAGTACTTC. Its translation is CASSLDQGYEQYF.

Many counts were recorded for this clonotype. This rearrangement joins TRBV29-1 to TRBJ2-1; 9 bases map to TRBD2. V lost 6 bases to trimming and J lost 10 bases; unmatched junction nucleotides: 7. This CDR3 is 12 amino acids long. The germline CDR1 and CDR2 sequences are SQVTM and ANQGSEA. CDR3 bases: TGCAGCGTGTGGGGACTAGCAGGGGAGCAGTTCTTC. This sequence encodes CSVWGLAGEQFF.

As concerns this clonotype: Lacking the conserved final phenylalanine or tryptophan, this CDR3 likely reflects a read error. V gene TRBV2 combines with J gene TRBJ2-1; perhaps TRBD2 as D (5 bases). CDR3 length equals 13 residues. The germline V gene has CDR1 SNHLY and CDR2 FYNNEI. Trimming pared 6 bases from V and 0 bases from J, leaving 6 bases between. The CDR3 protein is CASSGVSYNEQFL. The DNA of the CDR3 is TGTGCCAGCAGCGGGGTCTCCTACAATGAGCAGTTCTTA.

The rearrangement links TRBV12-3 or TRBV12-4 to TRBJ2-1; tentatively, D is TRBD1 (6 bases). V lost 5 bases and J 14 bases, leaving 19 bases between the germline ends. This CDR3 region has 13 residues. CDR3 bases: TGTGCCAGCAGTCCTCACCAGGGGCAATGGGAGTTCTTC. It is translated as CASSPHQGQWEFF.

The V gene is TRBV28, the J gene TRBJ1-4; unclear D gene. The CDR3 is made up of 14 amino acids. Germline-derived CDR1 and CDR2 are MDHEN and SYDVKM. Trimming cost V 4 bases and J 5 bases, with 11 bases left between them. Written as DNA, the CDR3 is TGTGCCAGCAGTTGGTGGGCCTCCAATGAAAAACTGTTTTTT. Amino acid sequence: CASSWWASNEKLFF.

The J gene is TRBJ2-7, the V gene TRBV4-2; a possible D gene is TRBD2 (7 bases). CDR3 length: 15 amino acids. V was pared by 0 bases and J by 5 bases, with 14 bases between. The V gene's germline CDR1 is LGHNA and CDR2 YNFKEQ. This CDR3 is CASSQDRGRAHEQYF. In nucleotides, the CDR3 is TGTGCCAGCAGCCAAGATAGGGGGAGGGCCCACGAGCAGTACTTC.

In DNA form, the CDR3 reads TGCAGTGCTAGTGGGCTAGAAACCTACAATGAGCAGTTCTTC. Protein sequence: CSASGLETYNEQFF. The rearrangement uses TRBV20-1 and TRBJ2-1; D not certain. The CDR3 runs 14 residues. The germline V and J ends were trimmed by 3 bases and 2 bases, with 11 bases remaining between them. Germline assignment: CDR1 DFQATT and CDR2 SNEGSKA (reference sequence).